This is a list of T cell receptor beta chains from one sample in a study of T-cell reconstitution after alpha-beta-depleted transplantation in children. TCRdb used MiXCR to reprocess the PCR reads, holding one entry per CDR3 protein. The data contain around 370,000 distinct CDR3 sequences, around 10% of them singletons. Source: PBMCs from the stem cell graft donor, taken from the stem cell graft. These receptors were obtained from a human donor who donated a stem cell graft to a child with acute lymphoblastic leukemia. The CDR3 runs from the conserved cysteine through the conserved F or W. Fields, in order: V gene, D gene, clone size, J gene, CDR3 protein, CDR3 DNA. The D gene is left open where the match is weak. Some rows have no size entry. The others give once, few or many, or a class for an expanded clone.

V gene: TRBV29-1
D gene: TRBD2
clone size: few
J gene: TRBJ2-7
CDR3 protein: CSAWTSGSYEQYF
CDR3 DNA: TGCAGCGCCTGGACTAGCGGGAGCTACGAGCAGTACTTC

V gene: TRBV20-1
D gene: .
clone size: few
J gene: TRBJ2-4
CDR3 protein: CSAARGSPTKNIQYF
CDR3 DNA: TGCAGTGCTGCTCGGGGGAGCCCTACCAAAAACATTCAGTACTTC

V gene: TRBV11-2
D gene: .
clone size: few
J gene: TRBJ2-3
CDR3 protein: CASSGGAGRDTQYF
CDR3 DNA: TGTGCCAGCAGCGGCGGGGCGGGTAGAGATACGCAGTATTTT

V gene: TRBV6-4
D gene: TRBD2
clone size: many
J gene: TRBJ2-2
CDR3 protein: CASAGTSDTGELFF
CDR3 DNA: TGTGCCAGCGCCGGGACTAGCGACACCGGGGAGCTGTTTTTT

V gene: TRBV12-3/TRBV12-4
D gene: TRBD2
clone size: few
J gene: TRBJ2-1
CDR3 protein: CASSLGTSGRAKEQFF
CDR3 DNA: TGTGCCAGCAGTTTGGGGACTAGCGGGAGGGCCAAAGAGCAGTTCTTC

V gene: TRBV3-1
D gene: .
clone size: few
J gene: TRBJ2-1
CDR3 protein: CASSQGFSVGRQQFF
CDR3 DNA: TGTGCCAGCAGCCAAGGCTTCTCGGTTGGACGCCAACAGTTCTTC

V gene: TRBV9
D gene: TRBD2
clone size: many
J gene: TRBJ2-5
CDR3 protein: CASSVSSGTETQYF
CDR3 DNA: TGTGCCAGCAGCGTCTCTAGCGGGACGGAGACCCAGTACTTC

V gene: TRBV6-5
D gene: .
clone size: many
J gene: TRBJ1-1
CDR3 protein: CASSYGRGNTEAFF
CDR3 DNA: TGTGCCAGCAGTTACGGGCGGGGTAACACTGAAGCTTTCTTT

V gene: TRBV5-4
D gene: .
clone size: many
J gene: TRBJ1-6
CDR3 protein: CASSLDTAVKGQSPLHF
CDR3 DNA: TGTGCCAGCAGCTTGGACACGGCGGTGAAGGGGCAATCACCCCTCCACTTT

V gene: TRBV5-1
D gene: TRBD2
clone size: .
J gene: TRBJ2-2
CDR3 protein: CASSTLAGGNTGELFF
CDR3 DNA: TGCGCCAGCAGCACCCTAGCGGGAGGGAACACCGGGGAGCTGTTTTTT

V gene: TRBV28
D gene: TRBD1
clone size: .
J gene: TRBJ2-2
CDR3 protein: CASSLGQVVGELFF
CDR3 DNA: TGTGCCAGCAGTCTGGGACAGGTTGTGGGGGAGCTGTTTTTT

V gene: TRBV12-3/TRBV12-4
D gene: .
clone size: few
J gene: TRBJ1-1
CDR3 protein: CASSLSPGDTEAFF
CDR3 DNA: TGTGCCAGCAGTTTAAGTCCAGGGGACACTGAAGCTTTCTTT